The 13 T cell receptor beta chains in this list originate from one sample, sequenced in a study of cytomegalovirus exposure and HLA in healthy donors. Amplification used 60 Vbeta primers and 13 Jbeta primers. The table came from immunoSEQ multiplex PCR; TCRdb's copy has only in-frame clones and leaves some out. The repertoire holds roughly 120,000 clones, with less than 85% as singletons. Sequencing was carried out using PBMCs. The source of these receptors is a woman aged 40 to 50 in good health and CMV-seronegative.

The J gene is TRBJ1-2, the V gene TRBV29-1, with D unresolved. Per the germline V gene, CDR1 is SQVTM and CDR2 is ANQGSEA. This CDR3 contains 10 residues. V dropped 4 bases and J dropped 7 bases, with 7 bases sitting between them. DNA of the CDR3: TGCAGCGTTGGAGAGAGTGGCTACACCTTC. This sequence encodes CSVGESGYTF.

The rearrangement joins TRBV2 to TRBJ2-4; 7 nucleotides match TRBD2. The germline V gene encodes CDR1 SNHLY and CDR2 FYNNEI. V gave up 4 bases and J gave up 0 bases; unmatched junction bases: 9. The CDR3 is made up of 17 amino acids. The CDR3 DNA reads as TGTGCCAGCAGTGTGGGTCCGGGGGGAAGAGCCAAAAACATTCAGTACTTC. The encoded protein is CASSVGPGGRAKNIQYF.

J is TRBJ1-1 and V is TRBV4-1; 9 nucleotides agree with TRBD1. This CDR3 has 14 residues. The ends lost 1 base at V and 6 bases at J; junction bases unmatched: 3. CDR1 is MGHRA and CDR2 is YSYEKL in the germline V gene. CDR3 protein: CASSQGDRVSEAFF. The CDR3 coding sequence is TGCGCCAGCAGCCAAGGGGACAGGGTATCTGAAGCTTTCTTT.

The J gene is TRBJ2-7, the V gene TRBV19, with a tentative D call TRBD2 (6 bases). This CDR3 has 14 residues. Trimming took off 5 bases at V and 0 bases at J, with 11 bases between the two ends. The germline V gene has CDR1 LNHDA and CDR2 SQIVND (reference sequence). As DNA, the CDR3 is TGTGCCAGTAGTGCCGGGAGAGGCTCCTACGAGCAGTACTTC. Its translation is CASSAGRGSYEQYF. Looking up the rest from reference TRBV19 and TRBJ2-7 gives the full variable domain: DGGITQSPKYLFRKEGQNVTLSCEQNLNHDAMYWYRQDPGQGLRLIYYSQIVNDFQKGDIAEGYSVSREKKESFPLTVTSAQKNPTAFYLCASSAGRGSYEQYFGPGTRLTVT.

The genes are TRBV6-4 and TRBJ2-2; D ambiguous. Trimming cost V 5 bases and J 4 bases, with 8 bases left between them. The germline V gene encodes CDR1 MRHNA and CDR2 SNTAGT. The CDR3 consists of 13 residues. CDR3 sequence: CASSPLPTGELFF. The CDR3 coding sequence is TGTGCCAGCAGTCCCCTCCCCACCGGGGAGCTGTTTTTT.

The chain employs TRBV28 and TRBJ2-7; 10 bases line up with TRBD1. The germline V gene encodes CDR1 MDHEN and CDR2 SYDVKM. V dropped 6 bases and J dropped 7; count of bases not matched to a gene: 6. This CDR3 region has 13 residues. The CDR3 nucleotides are TGTGCCAGCAGACCCGGGACAGGGGATGAGCAGTACTTC. Amino acid sequence: CASRPGTGDEQYF.

The sample holds a few counts of this clone. The chain is built from TRBV25-1 and TRBJ2-7, with D perhaps matching TRBD2 (5 bases). The germline V gene encodes CDR1 MGHDK and CDR2 SYGVNS. Trimming removed 4 bases at V and 1 base at J, with 17 bases between. The CDR3 contains 16 residues. This CDR3 reads CASSGRGQDLSYEQYF. Here the CDR3 DNA reads TGTGCCAGCAGTGGCCGAGGGCAGGACCTTTCCTACGAGCAGTACTTC.

This clone came up once. This chain links TRBV9 with TRBJ2-3; weak D call: TRBD2 (6 bases). V was trimmed by 3 bases and J by 7 bases, leaving 15 bases between them. Germline loops: CDR1 SGDLS, CDR2 YYNGEE. The CDR3 runs 14 residues. Here the CDR3 DNA reads TGTGCCAGCAGCGGAATCGGGGGAGGAAATACGCAGTATTTT. As protein: CASSGIGGGNTQYF.

The chain carries TRBV7-7 and TRBJ2-5; D is uncertain. This CDR3 is 12 amino acids long. Germline V lookup: CDR1 SSHAT, CDR2 FNYEAQ (reference sequence). Trimming shortened V by 4 bases and J by 5 bases, and 8 bases separated the two germline ends. The CDR3 here is CASSSIAETQYF. Written as DNA, the CDR3 is TGTGCCAGCAGCTCTATCGCGGAGACCCAGTACTTC. Drawing the rest from reference TRBV7-7 and TRBJ2-5, the complete variable domain is GAGVSQSPRYKVTKRGQDVTLRCDPISSHATLYWYQQALGQGPEFLTYFNYEAQPDKSGLPSDRFSAERPEGSISTLTIQRTEQRDSAMYRCASSSIAETQYFGPGTRLLVL.

The J gene is TRBJ2-5, the V gene TRBV7-9, with D tentatively TRBD2 (6 bases). V lost 7 bases and J lost 2, with 11 bases in between. CDR3 length: 13 residues. The germline gives CDR1 SEHNR, CDR2 FQNEAQ (reference sequence). The CDR3, as DNA: TGTGCCAGCACGGCCGGGACTCAAGAGACCCAGTACTTC. It translates to CASTAGTQETQYF. The full variable domain, its missing parts supplied by reference TRBV7-9 and TRBJ2-5, is DTGVSQNPRHKITKRGQNVTFRCDPISEHNRLYWYRQTLGQGPEFLTYFQNEAQLEKSRLLSDRFSAERPKGSFSTLEIQRTEQGDSAMYLCASTAGTQETQYFGPGTRLLVL.

This clone was seen only once. J is TRBJ2-6 and V is TRBV30; 9 positions agree with TRBD1. The CDR3 contains 16 residues. Per the germline V gene, CDR1 is GTSNPN and CDR2 is SVGIG (reference sequence). J was trimmed by 3 bases and V by 5 bases; bases with no gene match: 8. The CDR3: CAWGQGYVDGANVLTF. In DNA, the CDR3 is TGTGCCTGGGGACAGGGGTACGTTGATGGGGCCAACGTCCTGACTTTC. The full variable domain, with the rest looked up from reference TRBV30 and TRBJ2-6, is SQTIHQWPATLVQPVGSPLSLECTVEGTSNPNLYWYRQAAGRGLQLLFYSVGIGQISSEVPQNLSASRPQDRQFILSSKKLLLSDSGFYLCAWGQGYVDGANVLTFGAGSRLTVL.

This clone was found a few times. The V gene is TRBV28, the J gene TRBJ1-1, with a tentative D call TRBD1 (6 bases). V lost 2 bases, J lost 10 bases, and 14 bases lay in between. Germline CDR1 MDHEN, CDR2 SYDVKM. The CDR3 spans 13 residues. CDR3 residues: CASSLQTGPGAFF. Written as DNA, the CDR3 is TGTGCCAGCAGTTTACAGACAGGCCCGGGAGCTTTCTTT.

This sequence joins TRBV9 and TRBJ2-3, with TRBD2 identical over 15 bases. After removal of 4 bases from V and 2 bases from J, the junction contained 8 bases not matched to a gene. CDR1 is SGDLS and CDR2 is YYNGEE in the germline V gene. CDR3 length equals 18 residues. In DNA form, the CDR3 reads TGTGCCAGCAGCACCGGGACTAGCGGGGGGCCTCTCACAGATACGCAGTATTTT. Translation: CASSTGTSGGPLTDTQYF.